Below are 20 T cell receptor beta chains sequenced from a single sample in a study of T-cell reconstitution after alpha-beta-depleted transplantation in children. Construction of the TCRbeta library involved unique molecular identifiers. Each CDR3 protein gets one entry after TCRdb re-called the PCR reads with MiXCR. The repertoire has over 70,000 distinct CDR3 sequences, 8% to 9% of them found once; the top ten carry 5.5% to 7%. The sample consisted of PBMCs from the stem cell graft donor, taken from the stem cell graft. All receptors come from a human donor who donated a stem cell graft to a child with congenital amegakaryocytic thrombocytopenia.

This clonotype was counted ten times or more. The J gene is TRBJ1-2, the V gene TRBV12-3 or TRBV12-4, with 12 bases lining up with TRBD1. With V trimmed by 3 bases and J by 5 bases, 13 bases remained unmatched. The CDR3 spans 18 residues. This CDR3 reads CASSFHSGTGGAYYGYTF. The CDR3 DNA reads as TGTGCCAGCAGTTTCCACTCAGGGACAGGGGGCGCCTATTATGGCTACACCTTC.

This clonotype was counted ten times or more. J is TRBJ2-1 and V is TRBV20-1; D not certain. Germline assignment: CDR1 DFQATT and CDR2 SNEGSKA (reference sequence). V lost 1 base and J 0 bases, leaving 7 bases between the germline ends. This CDR3 comprises 14 residues. CDR3 amino acids: CSARVLFSYNEQFF. The CDR3 DNA reads as TGCAGTGCTAGAGTCTTGTTCTCCTACAATGAGCAGTTCTTC.

This clonotype was picked up a small number of times. The rearrangement links TRBV24-1 to TRBJ1-4; D remains ambiguous. V was trimmed by 4 bases and J by 7 bases, leaving 9 bases between them. This CDR3 spans 13 amino acids. Germline V gene sequence: CDR1 KGHDR, CDR2 SFDVKD. DNA for the CDR3: TGTGCCACCAGTGAAGGTAACGGTGAAAAACTGTTTTTT. It is translated as CATSEGNGEKLFF.

This clonotype was picked up many times. This chain links TRBV5-1 with TRBJ2-5; D not certain. Germline values: CDR1 SGHRS, CDR2 YFSETQ. The CDR3 has 14 amino acids. Trimming left V 1 base short and J 2 bases short, with 9 bases between. The CDR3: CASSLSVGQETQYF. The CDR3 DNA reads TGCGCCAGCAGCTTGTCTGTGGGACAAGAGACCCAGTACTTC.

This clonotype has ten or more counts. V gene TRBV29-1 combines with J gene TRBJ2-2; TRBD2 matches at 9 bases. Trimming took 4 bases from V and 3 from J; bases not matched to a gene: 9. In germline, CDR1 is SQVTM, CDR2 ANQGSEA. The CDR3 contains 16 residues. CDR3 sequence: CSVGSRAGGDTGELFF. The CDR3 DNA is TGCAGCGTTGGATCTCGGGCGGGGGGGGACACCGGGGAGCTGTTTTTT.

This clonotype was seen ten or more times. CDR3 sequence reads: CSASPARDTEAFF. The DNA for the CDR3 is TGCAGTGCTTCCCCGGCGCGCGACACTGAAGCTTTCTTT. The gene calls are TRBV20-1 and TRBJ1-1, with D unclear. Trimming removed 5 bases from V and 3 bases from J, with 13 bases in between. This CDR3 region has 13 residues. From germline, CDR1 is DFQATT and CDR2 SNEGSKA (reference sequence).

This clonotype was picked up many times. The rearrangement uses TRBV10-3 and TRBJ2-2; D might be TRBD1 (6 bases). Trimming removed 0 bases at V and 1 base at J, with 18 bases between. Germline V gene data show CDR1 as ENHRY and CDR2 as SYGVKD. This CDR3 is 19 amino acids long. DNA for the CDR3: TGTGCCATCAGTGAGTCGAACCAGGGGAATTCCCTGAACACCGGGGAGCTGTTTTTT. Protein product: CAISESNQGNSLNTGELFF.

This clonotype was seen repeatedly, ten times or more. The chain links TRBV20-1 to TRBJ1-1; weak D call: TRBD1 (5 bases). Germline CDR1 DFQATT, CDR2 SNEGSKA (reference sequence). The CDR3 is made up of 11 amino acids. CDR3 amino acids: CSQTGDTEAFF. The CDR3 DNA reads TGCAGCCAGACGGGGGACACTGAAGCTTTCTTT.

This clonotype was seen repeatedly, ten times or more. The rearrangement uses TRBV12-3 or TRBV12-4 and TRBJ2-5; perhaps TRBD1 as D (7 bases). Trimming pared 7 bases from V and 5 bases from J, leaving 17 bases between. This CDR3 spans 14 amino acids. Here the CDR3 DNA reads TGTGCCAGCACTACAGGGGAGGTTTTGGAGACCCAGTACTTC. This translates into CASTTGEVLETQYF.

This clonotype has ten or more counts. The rearrangement uses TRBV5-4 and TRBJ2-4, with 8 bases fitting TRBD2. The CDR3 consists of 15 residues. The V segment lost 3 bases and the J segment 6 bases; nucleotides outside the gene matches: 8. Germline values: CDR1 SGHNT, CDR2 YYREEE (reference sequence). Written as DNA, the CDR3 is TGTGCCAGCAGCTCCGGGGGGGCCACTGGAAACATTCAGTACTTC. It is translated as CASSSGGATGNIQYF.

This clonotype is categorized as medium-sized. The CDR3 region is CASSPGTTDTQYF. CDR3 in DNA: TGTGCCAGCTCACCGGGGACCACAGATACGCAGTATTTT. The rearrangement links TRBV18 to TRBJ2-3; D may match TRBD1 or TRBD2 (5 bases each). This CDR3 is built from 13 residues. Germline V gene lookup returns CDR1 KGHSH and CDR2 LQKENI. V was pared by 3 bases and J by 2 bases, with 6 bases between.

This clonotype occurred many times. This rearrangement joins TRBV5-1 to TRBJ2-7; weak D call: TRBD2 (6 bases). With 1 base removed from V and 5 bases from J, the gap between germline ends came to 16 bases. This CDR3 comprises 15 residues. Germline values: CDR1 SGHRS, CDR2 YFSETQ. In DNA form, the CDR3 reads TGCGCCAGCAGCTTGCCTGGGCCAGGAGGGCACGAGCAGTACTTC. This translates into CASSLPGPGGHEQYF.

In this sample, this clonotype turned up a few times. The genes are TRBV20-1 and TRBJ2-1; TRBD2 aligns across 11 bases. V was pared by 3 bases and J by 6 bases, with 10 bases of the junction left unmatched. The CDR3 consists of 16 residues. Germline CDR1 DFQATT, CDR2 SNEGSKA (reference sequence). The CDR3 here is CSASVLAGGRRNEQFF. Written as DNA, the CDR3 is TGCAGTGCTAGCGTATTAGCGGGGGGGAGGCGCAATGAGCAGTTCTTC.

This clonotype was counted many times. The rearrangement links TRBV5-6 to TRBJ1-6, with 8 bases that match TRBD1. With 1 base clipped from V and 7 bases from J, the junction kept 4 bases outside the gene matches. CDR3 length: 15 residues. The germline gives CDR1 SGHDT, CDR2 YYEEEE. CDR3 amino acids: CASSLLTGVNSPLHF. CDR3 DNA sequence: TGTGCCAGCAGCTTGCTGACAGGGGTAAATTCACCCCTCCACTTT.

This clonotype was seen repeatedly, ten times or more. The chain combines TRBV27 with TRBJ1-2; D is ambiguous. The CDR3 runs 13 residues. Germline CDR1 MNHEY, CDR2 SMNVEV (reference sequence). Trimming took 3 bases from V and 1 from J, leaving 6 bases between them. The CDR3 loop is CASSFTVNYGYTF. DNA of the CDR3: TGTGCCAGCAGTTTTACCGTTAACTATGGCTACACCTTC.

This clonotype was recorded at least ten times. The rearrangement links TRBV7-3 to TRBJ2-6; the match to TRBD2 covers 7 bases. CDR3 length: 16 residues. CDR1 and CDR2 from the germline V gene are SGHTA and FQGTGA. Trimming at V came to 5 bases and at J to 3 bases, leaving 7 bases not matched to a gene. For the CDR3, the DNA is TGTGCCAGCAGCGATCGCGGGGGAGGTGGGGCCAACGTCCTGACTTTC. Residues: CASSDRGGGGANVLTF.

This clonotype was seen at least ten times. This sequence joins TRBV4-2 and TRBJ2-4; 8 nucleotides align to TRBD2. The CDR3 runs 16 residues. Germline CDR1 and CDR2: LGHNA and YNFKEQ. Unmatched junction bases numbered 10, after V lost 0 bases and J lost 9 bases. The CDR3 is CASSQEPGLVRSIQYF. CDR3 nucleotide sequence: TGTGCCAGCAGCCAAGAACCGGGACTAGTACGAAGCATTCAGTACTTC.

This clonotype was seen at least ten times. The rearrangement links TRBV5-5 to TRBJ2-5; 15 bases are a match to TRBD2. CDR3 length equals 17 residues. V was pared by 3 bases and J by 0 bases, with 3 bases of the junction left unmatched. Per the germline V gene, CDR1 is SGHKS and CDR2 is YYEKEE (reference sequence). The CDR3 loop reads CASSSGTSGGNQETQYF. In DNA, the CDR3 is TGTGCCAGCAGCTCCGGGACTAGCGGGGGGAACCAAGAGACCCAGTACTTC.

A remark on this clonotype: The germline gene is not matched at one end of the junction; a read error may be the cause. This chain uses TRBV12-3 or TRBV12-4 with TRBJ2-3, with D perhaps TRBD1 or TRBD2 (5 bases each). This CDR3 has 16 residues. CDR3 residues: CASSSSSRGGTDTQYF. The CDR3 DNA reads TGTGCCAGCAGCTCCTCTAGCCGGGGCGGCACAGATACGCAGTATTTC.

This clonotype was found many times. The genes are TRBV7-8 and TRBJ2-1, with a tentative D call TRBD1 (5 bases). Germline V lookup: CDR1 SGHVS, CDR2 FQNEAQ. Deletions cut 2 bases from V and 0 bases from J, with 11 bases between. The CDR3 spans 16 residues. CDR3 nucleotides: TGTGCCAGCAGCTTATGGGGCGACAGCTCCTACAATGAGCAGTTCTTC. This sequence encodes CASSLWGDSSYNEQFF.